The 5 T cell receptor beta chains presented below share a single source sample, sequenced in a study of blood T cell repertoires in COVID-19. Repertoires were generated with immunoSEQ multiplex PCR, while TCRdb's copy carries only in-frame clones and drops some. The sample lists a few hundred thousand clones, around 90% occurring once. The sequencing input was peripheral blood. The receptors come from a middle-aged woman who had recovered from COVID-19.

The V gene is TRBV6-1, the J gene TRBJ2-3, with 7 bases identical to TRBD1. Germline V CDR1 and CDR2: MNHNS, SASEGT. Trimming cost V 3 bases and J 2 bases; bases outside gene matches: 8. This CDR3 contains 16 residues. Written as DNA, the CDR3 is TGTGCCAGCAGTGACCCATCGGGACAGTTCACAGATACGCAGTATTTT. Translated, it gives CASSDPSGQFTDTQYF.

The chain couples TRBV30 to TRBJ2-3; D is unresolved. Germline CDR1 and CDR2: GTSNPN and SVGIG (reference sequence). There are 12 residues in the CDR3. V gave up 0 bases and J gave up 6 bases, with 7 bases separating them. CDR3 sequence (DNA): TGTGCCTGGAGTGTACTCCTCGATACGCAGTATTTT. The encoded protein is CAWSVLLDTQYF.

V gene TRBV19 combines with J gene TRBJ2-1; D call uncertain. Deletions cut 1 base from V and 9 bases from J, with 19 bases between. CDR3 size: 16 residues. Germline assignment: CDR1 LNHDA and CDR2 SQIVND (reference sequence). CDR3 loop: CASSIVLRPRKPEQFF. The CDR3, as DNA: TGTGCCAGTAGTATAGTGTTGAGGCCCCGGAAACCTGAGCAGTTCTTC.

The genes are TRBV10-3 and TRBJ2-3; maybe TRBD1 (7 bases). Germline CDR1 and CDR2: ENHRY and SYGVKD. CDR3 length: 15 amino acids. The V and J ends lost 6 bases and 5 bases respectively, with 18 bases between them. CDR3: CAIRGGQSGLDTQYF. CDR3 nucleotides: TGTGCCATCAGGGGGGGACAGTCCGGCTTAGATACGCAGTATTTT.

The rearrangement links TRBV27 to TRBJ2-7, with D tentatively TRBD2 (5 bases). V lost 3 bases to trimming and J lost 0 bases, with 15 bases between them. Germline V gene sequence: CDR1 MNHEY, CDR2 SMNVEV (reference sequence). This CDR3 has 16 residues. CDR3 DNA: TGTGCCAGCAGTTTTGGGTCTCCGGGGAACTCCTACGAGCAGTACTTC. Translating it yields CASSFGSPGNSYEQYF.